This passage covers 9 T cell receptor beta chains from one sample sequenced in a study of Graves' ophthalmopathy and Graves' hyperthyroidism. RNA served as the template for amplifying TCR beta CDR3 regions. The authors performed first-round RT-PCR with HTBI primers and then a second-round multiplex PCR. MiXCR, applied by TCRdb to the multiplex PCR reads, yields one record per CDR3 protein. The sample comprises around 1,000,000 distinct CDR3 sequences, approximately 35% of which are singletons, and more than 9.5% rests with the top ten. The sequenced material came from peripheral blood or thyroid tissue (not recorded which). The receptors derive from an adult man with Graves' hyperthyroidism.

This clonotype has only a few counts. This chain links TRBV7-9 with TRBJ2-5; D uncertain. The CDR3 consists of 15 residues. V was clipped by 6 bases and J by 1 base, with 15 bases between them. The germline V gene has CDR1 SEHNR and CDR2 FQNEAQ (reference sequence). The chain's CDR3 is CASSVGIVIQETQYF. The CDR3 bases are TGTGCCAGCAGTGTGGGGATAGTAATCCAAGAGACCCAGTACTTC.

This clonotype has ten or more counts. CDR3 in amino acids: CASSLEAGDTYF. The CDR3 DNA reads TGTGCCAGCAGCTTAGAAGCGGGAGATACGTACTTC. The V and J genes are TRBV7-2 and TRBJ2-7; TRBD2 matches 8 bases. CDR1 SGHTA and CDR2 FQGNSA come from the germline V gene. The J segment lost 12 bases and the V segment lost 1 base, leaving 5 bases of the junction unmatched. The CDR3 is made up of 12 amino acids.

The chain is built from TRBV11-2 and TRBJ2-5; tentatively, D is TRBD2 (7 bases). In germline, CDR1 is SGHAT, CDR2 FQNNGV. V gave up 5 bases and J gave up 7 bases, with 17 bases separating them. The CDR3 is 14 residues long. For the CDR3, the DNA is TGTGCCAGCAGCCCGGACAGTGGGGGGGGGACCCAGTACTTC. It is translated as CASSPDSGGGTQYF.

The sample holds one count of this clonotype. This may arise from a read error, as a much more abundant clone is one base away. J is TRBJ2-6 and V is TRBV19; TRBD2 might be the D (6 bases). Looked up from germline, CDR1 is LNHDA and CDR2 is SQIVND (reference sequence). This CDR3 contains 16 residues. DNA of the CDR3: TGTGCCAGTAGTTTGGACACGGGTGGAGGGGCCGACGTCCTGACTTTC. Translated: CASSLDTGGGADVLTF.

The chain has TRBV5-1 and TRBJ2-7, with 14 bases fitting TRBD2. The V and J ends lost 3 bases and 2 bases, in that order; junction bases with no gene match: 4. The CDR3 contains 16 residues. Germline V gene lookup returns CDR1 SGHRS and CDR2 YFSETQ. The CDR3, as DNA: TGCGCCAGCAGCTGGGGGACTAGCGGGGGACCCTACGAGCAGTACTTC. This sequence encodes CASSWGTSGGPYEQYF.

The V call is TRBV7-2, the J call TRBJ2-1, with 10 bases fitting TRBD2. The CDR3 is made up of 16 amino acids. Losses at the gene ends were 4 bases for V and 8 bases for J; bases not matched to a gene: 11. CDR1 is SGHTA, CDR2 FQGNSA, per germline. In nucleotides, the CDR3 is TGTGCCAGCAGCTCCCCTAGCGGGAGAACGAAGGATGAGCAGTTCTTC. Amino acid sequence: CASSSPSGRTKDEQFF.

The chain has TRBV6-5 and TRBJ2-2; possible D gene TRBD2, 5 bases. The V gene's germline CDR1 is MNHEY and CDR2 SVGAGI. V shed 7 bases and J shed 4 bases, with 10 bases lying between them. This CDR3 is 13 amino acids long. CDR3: CASKGEGTGELFF. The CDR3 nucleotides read TGTGCCAGCAAGGGAGAAGGCACCGGGGAGCTGTTTTTT.

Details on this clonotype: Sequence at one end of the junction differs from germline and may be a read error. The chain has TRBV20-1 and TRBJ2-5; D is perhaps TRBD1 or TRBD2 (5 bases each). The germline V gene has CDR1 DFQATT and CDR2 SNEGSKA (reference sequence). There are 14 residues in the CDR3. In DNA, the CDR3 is TGCAGTGCCAGCGGCAGGGTTACCCAAGAGACCCAGTCCTTC. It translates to CSASGRVTQETQSF.

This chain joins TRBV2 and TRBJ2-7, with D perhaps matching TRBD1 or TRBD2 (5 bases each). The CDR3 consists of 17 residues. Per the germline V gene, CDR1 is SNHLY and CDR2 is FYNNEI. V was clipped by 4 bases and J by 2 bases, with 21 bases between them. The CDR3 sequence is CASSAGEIWAGTYEQYF. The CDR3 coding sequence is TGTGCCAGCAGTGCCGGGGAGATATGGGCAGGGACCTACGAGCAGTACTTC.